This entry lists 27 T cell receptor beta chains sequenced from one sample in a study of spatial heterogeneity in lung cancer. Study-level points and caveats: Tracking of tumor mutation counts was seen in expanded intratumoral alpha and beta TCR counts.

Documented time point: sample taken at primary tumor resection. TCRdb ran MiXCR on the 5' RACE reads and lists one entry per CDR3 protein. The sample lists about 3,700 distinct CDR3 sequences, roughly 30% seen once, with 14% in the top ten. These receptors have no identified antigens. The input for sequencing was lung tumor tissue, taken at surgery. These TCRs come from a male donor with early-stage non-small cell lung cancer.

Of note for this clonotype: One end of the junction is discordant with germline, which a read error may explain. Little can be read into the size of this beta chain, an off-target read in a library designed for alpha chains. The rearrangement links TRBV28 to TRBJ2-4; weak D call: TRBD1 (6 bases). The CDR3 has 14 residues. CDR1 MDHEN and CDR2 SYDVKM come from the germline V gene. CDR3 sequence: CSSSLSTGTNIQYF. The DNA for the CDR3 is TGTTCCAGCAGTTTATCCACAGGGACAAACATTCAGTACTTC.

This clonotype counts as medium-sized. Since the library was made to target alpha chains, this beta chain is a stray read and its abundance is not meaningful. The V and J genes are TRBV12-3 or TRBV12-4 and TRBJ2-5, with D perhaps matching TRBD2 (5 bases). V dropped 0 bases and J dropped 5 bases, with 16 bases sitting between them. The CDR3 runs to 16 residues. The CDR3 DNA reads TGTGCCAGCAGTTTAGCCCACCCACTAGGTGGCGAGACCCAGTACTTC. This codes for CASSLAHPLGGETQYF.

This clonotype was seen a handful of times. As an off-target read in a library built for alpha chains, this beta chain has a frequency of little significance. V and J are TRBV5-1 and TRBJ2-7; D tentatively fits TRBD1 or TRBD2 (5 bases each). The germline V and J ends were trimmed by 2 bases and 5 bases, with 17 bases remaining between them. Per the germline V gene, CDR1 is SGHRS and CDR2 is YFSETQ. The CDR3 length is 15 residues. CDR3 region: CASSLTGTYLDEQYF. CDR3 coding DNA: TGCGCCAGCAGCTTAACCGGGACCTATCTCGACGAGCAGTACTTC.

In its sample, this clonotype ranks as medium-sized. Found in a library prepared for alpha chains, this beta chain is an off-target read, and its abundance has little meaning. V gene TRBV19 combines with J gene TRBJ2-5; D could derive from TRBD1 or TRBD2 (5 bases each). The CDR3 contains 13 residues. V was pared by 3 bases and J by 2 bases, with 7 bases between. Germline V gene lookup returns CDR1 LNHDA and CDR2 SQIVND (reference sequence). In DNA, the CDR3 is TGTGCCAGTAGTATGTGGGGGCAAGAGACCCAGTACTTC. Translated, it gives CASSMWGQETQYF.

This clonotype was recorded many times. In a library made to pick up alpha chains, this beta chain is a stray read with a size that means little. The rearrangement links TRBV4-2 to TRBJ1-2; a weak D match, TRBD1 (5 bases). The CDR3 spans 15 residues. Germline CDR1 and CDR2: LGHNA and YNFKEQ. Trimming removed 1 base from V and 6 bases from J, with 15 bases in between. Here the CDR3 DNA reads TGTGCCAGCAGCCAAGTTGGGTCAGGGAACCATGGCTACACCTTC. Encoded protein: CASSQVGSGNHGYTF.

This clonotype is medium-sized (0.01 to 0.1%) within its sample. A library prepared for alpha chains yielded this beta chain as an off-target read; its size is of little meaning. CDR3 DNA: TGTGCCAGCAGTTCGGACGGAGAAAATTCACCCCTCCACTTT. As protein: CASSSDGENSPLHF. This chain uses TRBV12-3 or TRBV12-4 with TRBJ1-6; D is ambiguous. The CDR3 contains 14 residues. V was pared by 4 bases and J by 7 bases, with 11 bases between.

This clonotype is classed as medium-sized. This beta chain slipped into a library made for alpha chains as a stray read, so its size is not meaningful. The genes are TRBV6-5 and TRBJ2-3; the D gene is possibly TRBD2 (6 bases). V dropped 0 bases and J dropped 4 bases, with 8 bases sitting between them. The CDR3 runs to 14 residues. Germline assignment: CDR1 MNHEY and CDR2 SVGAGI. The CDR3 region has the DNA TGTGCCAGCAGTTACTCGGGGAGGCCAGATACGCAGTATTTT. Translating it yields CASSYSGRPDTQYF.

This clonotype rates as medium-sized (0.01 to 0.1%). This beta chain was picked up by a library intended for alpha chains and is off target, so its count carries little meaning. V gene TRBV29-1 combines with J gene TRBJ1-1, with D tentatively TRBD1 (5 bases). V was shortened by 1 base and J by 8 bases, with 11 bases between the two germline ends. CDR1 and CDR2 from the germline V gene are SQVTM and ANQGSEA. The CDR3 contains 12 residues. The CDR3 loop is CSVEGQGGEAFF. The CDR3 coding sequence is TGCAGCGTTGAAGGGCAGGGAGGGGAAGCTTTCTTT.

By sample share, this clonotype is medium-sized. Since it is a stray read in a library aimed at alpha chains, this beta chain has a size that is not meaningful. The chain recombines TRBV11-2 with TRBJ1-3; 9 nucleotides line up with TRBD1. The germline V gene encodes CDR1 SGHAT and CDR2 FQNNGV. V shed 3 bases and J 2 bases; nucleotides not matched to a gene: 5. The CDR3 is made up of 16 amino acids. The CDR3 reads CASSLGDRAAGNTIYF. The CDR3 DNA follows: TGTGCCAGCAGCTTGGGGGACAGGGCGGCTGGAAACACCATATATTTT.

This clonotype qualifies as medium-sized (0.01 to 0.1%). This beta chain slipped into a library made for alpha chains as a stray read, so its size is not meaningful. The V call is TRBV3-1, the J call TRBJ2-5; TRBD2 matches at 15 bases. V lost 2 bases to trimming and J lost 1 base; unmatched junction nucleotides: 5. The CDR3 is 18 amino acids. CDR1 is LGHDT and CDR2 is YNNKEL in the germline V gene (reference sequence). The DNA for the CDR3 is TGTGCCAGCAGCCAATCAGGACTAGCGGGGGGGCCCCAAGAGACCCAGTACTTC. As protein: CASSQSGLAGGPQETQYF.

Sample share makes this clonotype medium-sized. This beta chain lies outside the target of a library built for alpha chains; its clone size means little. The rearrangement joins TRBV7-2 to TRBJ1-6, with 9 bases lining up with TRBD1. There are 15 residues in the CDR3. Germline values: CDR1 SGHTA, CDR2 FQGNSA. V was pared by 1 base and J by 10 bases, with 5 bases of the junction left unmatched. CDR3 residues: CASSLEGQGQSPLHF. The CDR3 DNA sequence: TGTGCCAGCAGCTTAGAGGGACAGGGCCAGTCACCCCTCCACTTT.

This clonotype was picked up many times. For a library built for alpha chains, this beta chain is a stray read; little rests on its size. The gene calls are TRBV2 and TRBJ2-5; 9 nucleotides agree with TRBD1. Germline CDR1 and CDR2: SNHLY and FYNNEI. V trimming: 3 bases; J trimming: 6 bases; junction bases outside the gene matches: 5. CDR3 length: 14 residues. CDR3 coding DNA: TGTGCCAGCAGTGATGACAGGGGGTTTAAGACCCAGTACTTC. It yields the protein CASSDDRGFKTQYF.

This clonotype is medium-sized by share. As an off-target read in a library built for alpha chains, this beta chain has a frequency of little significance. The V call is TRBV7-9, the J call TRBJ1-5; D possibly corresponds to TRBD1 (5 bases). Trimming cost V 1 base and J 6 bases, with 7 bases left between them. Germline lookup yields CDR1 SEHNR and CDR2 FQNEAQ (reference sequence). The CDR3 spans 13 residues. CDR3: CASSLEGSQPQHF. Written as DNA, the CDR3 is TGTGCCAGCAGCTTAGAGGGGTCTCAGCCCCAGCATTTT. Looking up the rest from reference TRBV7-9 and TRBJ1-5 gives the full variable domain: DTGVSQNPRHKITKRGQNVTFRCDPISEHNRLYWYRQTLGQGPEFLTYFQNEAQLEKSRLLSDRFSAERPKGSFSTLEIQRTEQGDSAMYLCASSLEGSQPQHFGDGTRLSIL.

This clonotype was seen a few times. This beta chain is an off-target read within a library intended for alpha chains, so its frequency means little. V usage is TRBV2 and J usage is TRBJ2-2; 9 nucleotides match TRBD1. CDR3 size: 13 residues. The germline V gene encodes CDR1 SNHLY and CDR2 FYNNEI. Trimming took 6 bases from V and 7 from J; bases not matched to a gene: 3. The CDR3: CASRGQGGGELFF. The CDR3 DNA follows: TGTGCCAGCAGGGGACAGGGCGGCGGGGAGCTGTTTTTT.

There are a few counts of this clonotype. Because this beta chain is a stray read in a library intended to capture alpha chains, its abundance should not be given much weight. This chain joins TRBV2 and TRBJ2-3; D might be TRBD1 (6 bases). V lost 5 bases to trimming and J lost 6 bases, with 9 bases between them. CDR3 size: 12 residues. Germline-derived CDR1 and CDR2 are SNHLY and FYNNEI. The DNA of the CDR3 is TGTGCCAGCAGTCGCACAGGGGATACGCAGTATTTT. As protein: CASSRTGDTQYF.

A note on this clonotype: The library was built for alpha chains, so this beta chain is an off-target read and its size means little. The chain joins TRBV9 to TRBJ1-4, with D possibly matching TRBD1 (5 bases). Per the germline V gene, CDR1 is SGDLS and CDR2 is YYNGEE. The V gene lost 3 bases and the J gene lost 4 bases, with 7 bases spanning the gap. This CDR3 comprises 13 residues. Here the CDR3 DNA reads TGTGCCAGCAGCGCAGACAGTAATGAAAAACTGTTTTTT. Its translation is CASSADSNEKLFF.

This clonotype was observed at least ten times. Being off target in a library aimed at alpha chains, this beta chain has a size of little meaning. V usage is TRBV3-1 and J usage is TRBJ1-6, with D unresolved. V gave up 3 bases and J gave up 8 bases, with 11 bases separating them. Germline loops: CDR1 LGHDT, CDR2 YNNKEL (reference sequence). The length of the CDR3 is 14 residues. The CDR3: CASSHGKSDSPLHF. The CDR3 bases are TGTGCCAGCAGCCATGGCAAGTCGGATTCACCCCTCCACTTT. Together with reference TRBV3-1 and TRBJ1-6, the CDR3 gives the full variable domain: DTAVSQTPKYLVTQMGNDKSIKCEQNLGHDTMYWYKQDSKKFLKIMFSYNNKELIINETVPNRFSPKSPDKAHLNLHINSLELGDSAVYFCASSHGKSDSPLHFGNGTRLTVT.

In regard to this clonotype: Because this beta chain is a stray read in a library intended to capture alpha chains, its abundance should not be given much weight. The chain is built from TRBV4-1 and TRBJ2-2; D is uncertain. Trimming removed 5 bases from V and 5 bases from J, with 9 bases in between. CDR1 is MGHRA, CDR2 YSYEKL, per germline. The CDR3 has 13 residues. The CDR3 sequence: CASSYSGTGELFF. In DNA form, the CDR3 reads TGCGCCAGCAGCTATAGTGGGACCGGGGAGCTGTTTTTT.

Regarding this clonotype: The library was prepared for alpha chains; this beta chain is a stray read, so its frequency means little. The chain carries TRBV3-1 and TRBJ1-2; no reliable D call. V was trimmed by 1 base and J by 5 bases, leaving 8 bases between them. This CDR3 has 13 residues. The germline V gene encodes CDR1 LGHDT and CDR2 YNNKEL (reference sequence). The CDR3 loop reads CASSQVWGYGYTF. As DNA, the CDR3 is TGTGCCAGCAGCCAAGTCTGGGGTTATGGCTACACCTTC.

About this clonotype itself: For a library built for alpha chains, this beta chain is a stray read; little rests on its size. CDR3 coding DNA: TGTGCCAGCAGTGCTGGGACAGAGGGTGAAAAACTGTTTTTT. It codes for CASSAGTEGEKLFF. The chain recombines TRBV7-9 with TRBJ1-4; 7 nucleotides line up with TRBD1. The germline V gene encodes CDR1 SEHNR and CDR2 FQNEAQ (reference sequence). The V segment lost 6 bases and the J segment 7 bases; nucleotides outside the gene matches: 8. The CDR3 covers 14 residues.

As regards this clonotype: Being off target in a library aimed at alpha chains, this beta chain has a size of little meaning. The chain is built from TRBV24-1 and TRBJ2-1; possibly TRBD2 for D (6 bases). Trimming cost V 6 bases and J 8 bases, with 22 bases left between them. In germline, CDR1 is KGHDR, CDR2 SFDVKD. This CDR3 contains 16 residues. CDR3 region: CATSTRRGAHSYEQFF. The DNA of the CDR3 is TGTGCCACCAGTACTCGGCGCGGGGCACACTCCTATGAGCAGTTCTTC.

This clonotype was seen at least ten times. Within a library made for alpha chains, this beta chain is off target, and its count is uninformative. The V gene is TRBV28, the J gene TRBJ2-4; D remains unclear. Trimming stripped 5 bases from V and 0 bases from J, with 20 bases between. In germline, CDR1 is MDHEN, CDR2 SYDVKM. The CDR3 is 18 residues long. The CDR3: CASSIPPLLQRAKNIQYF. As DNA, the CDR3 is TGTGCCAGCAGTATACCTCCCCTCCTCCAGAGAGCCAAAAACATTCAGTACTTC. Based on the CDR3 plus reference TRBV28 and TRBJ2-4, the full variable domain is DVKVTQSSRYLVKRTGEKVFLECVQDMDHENMFWYRQDPGLGLRLIYFSYDVKMKEKGDIPEGYSVSREKKERFSLILESASTNQTSMYLCASSIPPLLQRAKNIQYFGAGTRLSVL.

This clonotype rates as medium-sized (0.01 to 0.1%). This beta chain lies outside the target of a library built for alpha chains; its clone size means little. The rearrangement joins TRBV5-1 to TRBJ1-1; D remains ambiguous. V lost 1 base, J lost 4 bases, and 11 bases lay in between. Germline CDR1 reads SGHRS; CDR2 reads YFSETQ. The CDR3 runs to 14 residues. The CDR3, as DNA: TGCGCCAGCAGCTTGAATAGTGAAGCCACTGAAGCTTTCTTT. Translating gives CASSLNSEATEAFF.

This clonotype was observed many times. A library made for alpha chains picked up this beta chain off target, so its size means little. DNA for the CDR3: TGCGCCAGCAGCTTAGATTGGGATACGCAGTATTTT. This gives the protein CASSLDWDTQYF. The rearrangement links TRBV5-1 to TRBJ2-3; D gene ambiguous. The CDR3 runs to 12 residues. CDR1 and CDR2 (germline): SGHRS, YFSETQ. V lost 2 bases and J 6 bases, leaving 7 bases between the germline ends.

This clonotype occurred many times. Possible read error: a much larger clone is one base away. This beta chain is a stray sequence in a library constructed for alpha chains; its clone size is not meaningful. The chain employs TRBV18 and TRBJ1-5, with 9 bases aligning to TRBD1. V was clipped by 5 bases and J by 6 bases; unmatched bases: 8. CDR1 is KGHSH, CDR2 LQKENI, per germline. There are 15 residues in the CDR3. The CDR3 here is CASSVAGQGSQPQHF. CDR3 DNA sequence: TGTGCCAGCTCAGTGGCGGGACAGGGAAGTCAGCCCCAGCATTTT.

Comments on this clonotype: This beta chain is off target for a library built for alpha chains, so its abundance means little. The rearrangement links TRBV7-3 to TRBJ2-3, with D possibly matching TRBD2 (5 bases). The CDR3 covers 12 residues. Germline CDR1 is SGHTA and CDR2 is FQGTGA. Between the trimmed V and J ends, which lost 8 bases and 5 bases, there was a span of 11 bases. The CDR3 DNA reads TGTGCCAGCTTCCTGAGCGGAGATACGCAGTATTTT. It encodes CASFLSGDTQYF.

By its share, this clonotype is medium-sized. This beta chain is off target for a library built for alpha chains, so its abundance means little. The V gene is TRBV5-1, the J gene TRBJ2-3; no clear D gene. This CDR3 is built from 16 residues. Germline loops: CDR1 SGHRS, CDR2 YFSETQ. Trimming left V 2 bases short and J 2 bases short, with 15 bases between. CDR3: CASSLNGRSSTDTQYF. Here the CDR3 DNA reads TGCGCCAGCAGCTTAAACGGTCGCTCCTCCACAGATACGCAGTATTTT.